Described below is a single T cell receptor (beta chain) sequence and its context. This record comes from a study of long-term antiretroviral therapy in people with HIV. The V gene end was trimmed by 0 bases and the J gene end by 8 bases; junction bases not matched to a gene: 13. Germline loops: CDR1 MGHRA, CDR2 YSYEKL. The CDR3 has 17 amino acids. An immunoSEQ assay, version v3.0, was performed at survey level. Profiled with immunoSEQ multiplex PCR; TCRdb holds only in-frame clones, not every one. The sample yields roughly 28,000 clones, about 90% seen once. The sample in question was unsorted PBMCs, obtained 1.8 years after starting antiretroviral therapy. The V gene is TRBV4-1, the J gene TRBJ2-1; TRBD2 aligns across 7 bases. The sequence was obtained from a woman between 18 and 29 years old with HIV. The CDR3 region has the DNA TGCGCCAGCAGCCAAGAAAGAGGTGGGAGGGCCCTCGATGAGCAGTTCTTC. It is translated as CASSQERGGRALDEQFF.